The 4 T cell receptor beta chains reported below all come from one sample, sequenced in a study of blood T cell repertoires in COVID-19. Generated by immunoSEQ multiplex PCR, the TCRdb table keeps only in-frame clones and is missing some. The sample includes fewer than 120,000 clones, 80% to 90% of them seen just once. The sequencing sample was made of peripheral blood. All receptors derive from a woman aged 55-69 years with acute or convalescent COVID-19.

V gene TRBV5-1 combines with J gene TRBJ1-1; D gene unclear. Between the trimmed V and J ends, which lost 5 bases and 1 base, there was a span of 6 bases. This CDR3 comprises 12 residues. Germline V CDR1 and CDR2: SGHRS, YFSETQ. In DNA form, the CDR3 reads TGCGCCAGCAGAAGAGGGAACACTGAAGCTTTCTTT. Translation gives CASRRGNTEAFF.

The chain recombines TRBV4-3 with TRBJ1-2; D perhaps matches TRBD1 (5 bases). The CDR3 totals 16 residues. CDR1 LGHNA and CDR2 YSLEER come from the germline V gene. V shed 1 base and J shed 6 bases, with 18 bases lying between them. This CDR3 reads CASSQGFRGGRDGYTF. CDR3 in DNA: TGCGCCAGCAGCCAAGGCTTTCGGGGGGGGAGGGATGGCTACACCTTC.

This chain joins TRBV4-1 and TRBJ1-5; D ambiguous. The V gene's germline CDR1 is MGHRA and CDR2 YSYEKL. The CDR3 consists of 17 residues. Trimming took off 1 base at V and 3 bases at J, with 16 bases between the two ends. CDR3 region: CASSQASGNENNQPQHF. In nucleotides, the CDR3 is TGCGCCAGCAGCCAAGCATCGGGTAATGAGAACAATCAGCCCCAGCATTTT.

The rearrangement uses TRBV5-6 and TRBJ2-3, with D possibly being TRBD1 (5 bases). Germline assignment: CDR1 SGHDT and CDR2 YYEEEE. This CDR3 has 17 residues. With 0 bases removed from V and 4 bases from J, the gap between germline ends came to 18 bases. The CDR3 bases are TGTGCCAGCAGCTTGGACCGGACCTATGGGGCACCAGATACGCAGTATTTT. The encoded protein is CASSLDRTYGAPDTQYF. Complete variable domain (other parts from reference TRBV5-6 and TRBJ2-3): DAGVTQSPTHLIKTRGQQVTLRCSPKSGHDTVSWYQQALGQGPQFIFQYYEEEERQRGNFPDRFSGHQFPNYSSELNVNALLLGDSALYLCASSLDRTYGAPDTQYFGPGTRLTVL.